This passage covers 28 T cell receptor beta chains from one sample sequenced in a study of early T cells in non-severe SARS-CoV-2 infection listed by TCRdb under 2021. The library was generated by 5' RACE. TCRdb records NextSeq 500 as the sequencer. Clones were called with MiXCR by TCRdb after fastp trimmed the public reads at Q25, and only in-frame beta chains were retained. Under each unique CDR3 protein, matching rows form one entry showing the most common genes and DNA. The sample profile shows fewer than 120,000 distinct CDR3 sequences; roughly 12% of them were found once. Around 4% of the sample comes from the top ten. Here the sequenced sample was whole blood, taken at baseline. These receptors were taken from an adult who was a healthcare worker with PCR-confirmed SARS-CoV-2 infection or an uninfected control (not recorded which).

This clonotype came up a few times. The chain uses TRBV7-2 and TRBJ2-5; tentative D call: TRBD2 (6 bases). Per germline, CDR1 SGHTA and CDR2 FQGNSA. The ends were cut back, 1 base at V and 9 bases at J, with 18 bases in the middle. The CDR3 extends over 15 amino acids. The CDR3 loop is CASSLGSGTGGAQYF. CDR3 DNA: TGTGCCAGCAGCTTAGGGTCTGGGACCGGAGGGGCCCAGTACTTC.

The genes are TRBV29-1 and TRBJ2-3; 9 bases agree with TRBD1. CDR3 length equals 13 residues. The J segment lost 3 bases and the V segment lost 5 bases, leaving 3 bases of the junction unmatched. Germline values: CDR1 SQVTM, CDR2 ANQGSEA. This chain's CDR3 is CSVSQGATDTQYF. The CDR3, as DNA: TGCAGCGTTTCACAGGGGGCGACAGATACGCAGTATTTT.

The rearrangement uses TRBV28 and TRBJ1-1; no firm D call. V was clipped by 7 bases and J by 3 bases, with 12 bases between them. The germline V gene encodes CDR1 MDHEN and CDR2 SYDVKM. There are 13 residues in the CDR3. The CDR3 sequence is CASIEGGYTEAFF. In DNA form, the CDR3 reads TGTGCCAGCATTGAGGGCGGATACACTGAAGCTTTCTTT.

This clonotype showed up just a few times. The V gene is TRBV5-5, the J gene TRBJ1-5; 7 positions agree with TRBD1. The CDR3 consists of 14 residues. With 3 bases clipped from V and 3 bases from J, the junction kept 3 bases outside the gene matches. CDR1 and CDR2 (germline): SGHKS, YYEKEE (reference sequence). The DNA for the CDR3 is TGTGCCAGCAGCTGGGACAGCCTCAATCAGCCCCAGCATTTT. This gives the protein CASSWDSLNQPQHF.

The chain uses TRBV12-3 or TRBV12-4 and TRBJ1-1; D is possibly TRBD1 (5 bases). Trimming removed 6 bases at V and 11 bases at J, with 13 bases between. CDR3 length equals 11 residues. The CDR3 spells CASSLRGSAFF. The CDR3 region has the DNA TGTGCCAGCAGCTTAAGGGGTTCCGCTTTCTTT.

This clonotype was observed a handful of times. Without the conserved terminal phenylalanine or tryptophan, this CDR3 likely stems from a read error. The DNA is left out, because the CDR3 cannot be placed on it with certainty; the CDR3 is given as TCRdb lists it. V and J are TRBV28 and TRBJ2-7; the table assigns TRBD2, which was not confirmed against the DNA. In germline, CDR1 is MDHEN, CDR2 SYDVKM. From its first to its last residue, the CDR3 has 16 amino acids. CDR3: CASSSYRGLRLLAGAL.

V and J are TRBV19 and TRBJ2-7; D remains unclear. The CDR3 consists of 15 residues. V lost 3 bases and J 1 base, leaving 13 bases between the germline ends. CDR1 and CDR2 from the germline V gene are LNHDA and SQIVND (reference sequence). CDR3 nucleotide sequence: TGTGCCAGTAGTATTACAGCCGACGGTTCCTACGAGCAGTACTTC. Its protein is CASSITADGSYEQYF.

The CDR3 DNA is TGTGCCAGCACCGCCTCGGTAATGGCAGATACGCAGTATTTT. Protein: CASTASVMADTQYF. The genes are TRBV12-3 or TRBV12-4 and TRBJ2-3; D call uncertain. Trimming removed 7 bases at V and 4 bases at J, with 15 bases between. This CDR3 is 14 amino acids long.

J is TRBJ2-2 and V is TRBV6-1; 7 nucleotides align to TRBD2. CDR1 is MNHNS and CDR2 is SASEGT in the germline V gene. V was pared by 3 bases and J by 3 bases, with 7 bases of the junction left unmatched. This CDR3 has 16 amino acids. The CDR3 region is CASSDGAAGDTGELFF. CDR3 DNA sequence: TGTGCCAGCAGTGATGGGGCGGCGGGAGACACCGGGGAGCTGTTTTTT.

The genes are TRBV2 and TRBJ2-3, with TRBD1 as a possible D gene (6 bases). Trimming removed 6 bases from V and 6 bases from J, with 16 bases in between. Germline V CDR1 and CDR2: SNHLY, FYNNEI. The CDR3 is 14 amino acids. As DNA, the CDR3 is TGTGCCAGCAGAGTGAGGGACACCTCGGATACGCAGTATTTT. Translation: CASRVRDTSDTQYF. Drawing the rest from reference TRBV2 and TRBJ2-3, the complete variable domain is EPEVTQTPSHQVTQMGQEVILRCVPISNHLYFYWYRQILGQKVEFLVSFYNNEISEKSEIFDDQFSVERPDGSNFTLKIRSTKLEDSAMYFCASRVRDTSDTQYFGPGTRLTVL.

Only a few counts were recorded for this clonotype. The V and J genes are TRBV20-1 and TRBJ2-1; 13 bases line up with TRBD2. Trimming took 6 bases from V and 4 from J; bases not matched to a gene: 9. The germline V gene encodes CDR1 DFQATT and CDR2 SNEGSKA (reference sequence). The CDR3 spans 16 residues. CDR3 DNA: TGCAGTGCCGCGACTAGCGGGGGGCCTTCTTACAATGAGCAGTTCTTC. Its protein product is CSAATSGGPSYNEQFF.

This clonotype was counted a few times. The chain employs TRBV20-1 and TRBJ1-1, with D perhaps matching TRBD1 (6 bases). Germline CDR1 reads DFQATT; CDR2 reads SNEGSKA (reference sequence). This CDR3 has 13 amino acids. Deletions cut 6 bases from V and 0 bases from J, with 11 bases between. The DNA of the CDR3 is TGCAGTGCGGAAAGGACAGTGAACACTGAAGCTTTCTTT. Protein: CSAERTVNTEAFF.

This clonotype was observed at least ten times. The genes are TRBV12-3 or TRBV12-4 and TRBJ2-7; D is perhaps TRBD1 (6 bases). V shed 6 bases and J shed 4 bases, with 10 bases lying between them. The CDR3 length is 12 residues. The CDR3 DNA follows: TGTGCCAGCAGGACGGACAGTTACGAGCAGTACTTC. The encoded protein is CASRTDSYEQYF.

The rearrangement uses TRBV5-6 and TRBJ1-1, with no clear D. V lost 1 base to trimming and J lost 1 base, with 11 bases between them. This CDR3 spans 15 amino acids. In germline, CDR1 is SGHDT, CDR2 YYEEEE. Here the CDR3 reads CASSLSPAPNTEAFF. The CDR3 nucleotides read TGTGCCAGCAGCTTGTCTCCAGCCCCGAACACTGAAGCTTTCTTT.

The CDR3 DNA is TGTGCCAGCAGCCAATCGACAGGGGCGCCCACAGATACGCAGTATTTT. As protein: CASSQSTGAPTDTQYF. The chain joins TRBV16 to TRBJ2-3; 8 positions match TRBD1. CDR3 size: 16 residues. Trimming took 0 bases from V and 2 from J; bases not matched to a gene: 4. The germline V gene has CDR1 KGHSY and CDR2 FQNENV.

This clonotype was counted only a few times. The chain links TRBV19 to TRBJ1-1; the D is unclear. Looked up from germline, CDR1 is LNHDA and CDR2 is SQIVND (reference sequence). The CDR3 has 14 amino acids. V lost 3 bases, J lost 1 base, and 9 bases lay in between. The CDR3 bases are TGTGCCAGTAGTATTTCGGGCAGGAACACTGAAGCTTTCTTT. This gives the protein CASSISGRNTEAFF. Combining the CDR3 with reference TRBV19 and TRBJ1-1 gives the whole variable domain DGGITQSPKYLFRKEGQNVTLSCEQNLNHDAMYWYRQDPGQGLRLIYYSQIVNDFQKGDIAEGYSVSREKKESFPLTVTSAQKNPTAFYLCASSISGRNTEAFFGQGTRLTVV.

In its sample, this clonotype was seen many times. The rearrangement links TRBV7-9 to TRBJ1-1, with a weak D call TRBD1 (6 bases). The CDR3 contains 15 residues. Germline V CDR1 and CDR2: SEHNR, FQNEAQ (reference sequence). Trimming stripped 8 bases from V and 0 bases from J, with 16 bases between. The DNA of the CDR3 is TGTGCCAGCTTCAGACAGGACGCCATGAACACTGAAGCTTTCTTT. Encoded protein: CASFRQDAMNTEAFF.

This clonotype was seen a handful of times. The V gene is TRBV12-3 or TRBV12-4, the J gene TRBJ1-1; D uncertain. The length of the CDR3 is 13 residues. The V gene lost 3 bases and the J gene lost 3 bases, with 8 bases spanning the gap. CDR3 residues: CASSFYRDTEAFF. The CDR3 DNA reads TGTGCCAGCAGTTTTTACAGAGACACTGAAGCTTTCTTT.

This clonotype was detected a few times. The chain is built from TRBV29-1 and TRBJ2-3, with D possibly matching TRBD2 (5 bases). CDR3 length equals 13 residues. The V end was cut by 3 bases, the J end by 8 bases, with 15 bases between. Germline CDR1 SQVTM, CDR2 ANQGSEA. The CDR3 protein is CSVDLAIVGTQYF. CDR3 sequence (DNA): TGCAGCGTTGATTTAGCGATCGTTGGTACGCAGTATTTT.

Of note for this clonotype: The germline gene is not matched at one end of the junction; a read error may be the cause. The V gene is TRBV6-5, the J gene TRBJ1-1, with 9 bases that match TRBD1. This CDR3 has 17 amino acids. Germline V gene sequence: CDR1 MNHEY, CDR2 SVGAGI. CDR3 residues: CASSLSYTTGQGTEVFF. In DNA, the CDR3 is TGTGCCAGCAGTTTATCGTACACCACGGGACAGGGAACTGAAGTTTTCTTT.

This clonotype was detected only a few times. The chain joins TRBV7-9 to TRBJ1-1; D perhaps matches TRBD1 (6 bases). This CDR3 is built from 17 residues. Germline V CDR1 and CDR2: SEHNR, FQNEAQ (reference sequence). Trimming cost V 7 bases and J 2 bases, with 23 bases left between them. CDR3 nucleotide sequence: TGTGCCAGCACTGAGACTGCCCTGACAGGCCCAAACACTGAAGCTTTCTTT. Translated, it gives CASTETALTGPNTEAFF.

V is TRBV3-1 and J is TRBJ2-3; 7 bases fit TRBD2. J was trimmed by 2 bases and V by 1 base; bases with no gene match: 3. Germline CDR1 and CDR2: LGHDT and YNNKEL (reference sequence). The CDR3 covers 15 residues. This chain's CDR3 is CASSQVAGPTDTQYF. CDR3 DNA sequence: TGTGCCAGCAGCCAAGTAGCGGGTCCCACAGATACGCAGTATTTT.

The V gene is TRBV24-1, the J gene TRBJ2-2; possible D gene TRBD2, 6 bases. The CDR3 is made up of 15 amino acids. Per the germline V gene, CDR1 is KGHDR and CDR2 is SFDVKD. Trimming pared 4 bases from V and 7 bases from J, leaving 15 bases between. CDR3 DNA: TGTGCCACCAGTGACCCCGCTAGCGTGAGCGGGGAGCTGTTTTTT. It specifies CATSDPASVSGELFF.

The chain is built from TRBV3-1 and TRBJ2-1, with D possibly TRBD2 on 6 matching bases. In germline, CDR1 is LGHDT, CDR2 YNNKEL (reference sequence). CDR3 size: 16 residues. Trimming removed 2 bases from V and 3 bases from J, with 14 bases in between. The CDR3 sequence: CASSQHLARDYNEQFF. In DNA form, the CDR3 reads TGTGCCAGCAGCCAACATCTAGCGAGGGACTACAATGAGCAGTTCTTC.

A note on this clonotype: A clone one base away is much larger, so this may be a read error. For the CDR3, the DNA is TGCGCCAGCGGCCGCACCGGGGCCTACGAGCAGTACTTC. It yields the protein CASGRTGAYEQYF. J is TRBJ2-7 and V is TRBV5-1, with D possibly matching TRBD2 (5 bases). Trimming cost V 7 bases and J 2 bases, with 13 bases left between them. Germline V gene sequence: CDR1 SGHRS, CDR2 YFSETQ. The CDR3 runs to 13 residues.

The J gene is TRBJ1-1, the V gene TRBV3-1; D is possibly TRBD1 (6 bases). The germline V gene has CDR1 LGHDT and CDR2 YNNKEL (reference sequence). Trimming removed 6 bases at V and 4 bases at J, with 15 bases between. The CDR3 length is 14 residues. The CDR3 nucleotides are TGTGCCAGCAGTACAGGGTTTGGGACCACTGAAGCTTTCTTT. This codes for CASSTGFGTTEAFF.

The V call is TRBV27, the J call TRBJ2-7, with TRBD1 as a possible D gene (6 bases). V dropped 5 bases and J dropped 0 bases, with 14 bases sitting between them. The CDR3 is 15 amino acids. CDR1 MNHEY and CDR2 SMNVEV come from the germline V gene (reference sequence). The CDR3 loop is CASSPGQSPSYEQYF. The CDR3 coding sequence is TGTGCCAGCAGTCCAGGACAGTCCCCCTCCTACGAGCAGTACTTC.

This clonotype occurred a few times. The chain carries TRBV12-2 and TRBJ1-1; TRBD1 was called by the table and not checked on the DNA. TRBV12-2 is a recognized pseudogene. The CDR3 runs 19 residues. The chain's CDR3 is CASRLEVFRDRGMLAEAFF. As DNA, the CDR3 is TGTGCAAGTCGCTTAGAGGTTTTCAGGGACAGGGGGATGTTGGCTGAAGCTTTCTTT.